This TCR beta chain was obtained from a study of blood T cell repertoires in COVID-19. In the study overall: Both acute and convalescent COVID-19 samples were obtained from the United States, Italy and Spain. The cDNA or gDNA used as material had been derived from T cells, B-cell-depleted T cells, or PBMCs.

In the study's own analysis: Amplifying reference gene primers gave estimates of nucleated cell counts. Assay used: immunoSEQ multiplex PCR; TCRdb lists only in-frame clones, some missing. The DNA gave D and trimming, while V, J and clone size come from that table. Of some 150,000 clones in the sample, about 90% were seen once. The receptor comes from a human donor in a cohort sampled during active COVID-19. The sequencing input was peripheral blood.

The CDR3 loop reads CASSLYRELGDTQYF. In nucleotides, the CDR3 is TGTGCCAGCAGCTTATACCGGGAGCTGGGGGATACGCAGTATTTT. This chain joins TRBV7-2 and TRBJ2-3; a possible D gene is TRBD2 (6 bases). Germline V gene sequence: CDR1 SGHTA, CDR2 FQGNSA. This CDR3 comprises 15 residues. Trimming shortened V by 2 bases and J by 6 bases, and 15 bases separated the two germline ends.